The rows below give T cell receptor beta chains drawn from one sample of a study of blood T cell repertoires in COVID-19. Clones were read by immunoSEQ multiplex PCR, and TCRdb kept only the in-frame ones, dropping some. The sample has 75,000 to 100,000 clones, 85% to 90% seen once; the top ten hold 15%. Sequencing used peripheral blood. The receptors shown here come from a human donor in a cohort sampled during active COVID-19. CDR3s include the opening cysteine and the closing phenylalanine or tryptophan. A D gene is named only where the DNA matches it firmly. Clone sizes are given selectively: once, few, many, or a class where the clone is expanded.

D gene: NA
J gene: TRBJ2-3
clone size: NA
CDR3 length: 15
V gene: TRBV3-1/TRBV3-2
CDR3 protein: CASSQVTGGTDTQYF
CDR3 DNA: TGTGCCAGCAGCCAAGTCACGGGGGGCACAGATACGCAGTATTTT

D gene: TRBD2
J gene: TRBJ2-1
clone size: few
CDR3 length: 19
V gene: TRBV27
CDR3 protein: CASSFEISGSSGSYNEQFF
CDR3 DNA: TGTGCCAGCAGTTTTGAGATTAGCGGGAGTTCCGGCTCCTACAATGAGCAGTTCTTC

D gene: TRBD1
J gene: TRBJ2-2
clone size: NA
CDR3 length: 16
V gene: TRBV6-1
CDR3 protein: CASSVQTGSGAGELFF
CDR3 DNA: TGTGCCAGCAGTGTCCAGACAGGGTCCGGAGCCGGGGAGCTGTTTTTT

D gene: TRBD2
J gene: TRBJ2-1
clone size: once
CDR3 length: 13
V gene: TRBV11-2
CDR3 protein: CASSWGTSLEQFF
CDR3 DNA: TGTGCCAGCAGCTGGGGGACTAGCCTTGAGCAGTTCTTC

D gene: TRBD1
J gene: TRBJ1-2
clone size: NA
CDR3 length: 13
V gene: TRBV2
CDR3 protein: CAGRQGPNYGYTF
CDR3 DNA: TGTGCCGGTAGACAGGGCCCTAACTATGGCTACACCTTC

D gene: TRBD1
J gene: TRBJ1-1
clone size: NA
CDR3 length: 15
V gene: TRBV5-6
CDR3 protein: CASSSSGTGGTEAFF
CDR3 DNA: TGTGCCAGCAGCTCCTCCGGGACAGGGGGTACTGAAGCTTTCTTT

D gene: NA
J gene: TRBJ2-2
clone size: NA
CDR3 length: 16
V gene: TRBV7-8
CDR3 protein: CASPPGGPTNTGELFF
CDR3 DNA: TGTGCCAGCCCGCCCGGGGGTCCTACGAACACCGGGGAGCTGTTTTTT

D gene: NA
J gene: TRBJ2-1
clone size: NA
CDR3 length: 15
V gene: TRBV28
CDR3 protein: CASSSDSRRYNEQFF
CDR3 DNA: TGTGCCAGCAGCTCCGACAGTAGAAGATACAATGAGCAGTTCTTC

D gene: NA
J gene: TRBJ2-1
clone size: NA
CDR3 length: 13
V gene: TRBV3-1/TRBV3-2
CDR3 protein: CASSQWSLNEQFF
CDR3 DNA: TGTGCCAGCAGCCAATGGAGTTTAAATGAGCAGTTCTTC

D gene: NA
J gene: TRBJ1-2
clone size: NA
CDR3 length: 13
V gene: TRBV11-2
CDR3 protein: CASSSGGSDGYTF
CDR3 DNA: TGTGCCAGCAGCTCCGGGGGGTCAGATGGCTACACCTTC

D gene: NA
J gene: TRBJ2-3
clone size: NA
CDR3 length: 12
V gene: TRBV19
CDR3 protein: CATSRGADTQYF
CDR3 DNA: TGTGCCACCTCGCGCGGCGCAGATACGCAGTATTTT

D gene: NA
J gene: TRBJ2-3
clone size: few
CDR3 length: 13
V gene: TRBV11-3
CDR3 protein: CASSLIGGDTQYF
CDR3 DNA: TGTGCCAGCAGCTTAATTGGAGGGGATACGCAGTATTTT

D gene: NA
J gene: TRBJ1-1
clone size: NA
CDR3 length: 11
V gene: TRBV30
CDR3 protein: CAWSVREGAFF
CDR3 DNA: TGTGCCTGGAGTGTAAGGGAGGGAGCTTTCTTT

D gene: TRBD1
J gene: TRBJ2-5
clone size: NA
CDR3 length: 15
V gene: TRBV5-1
CDR3 protein: CASSQGDREKETQYF
CDR3 DNA: TGCGCCAGCAGCCAGGGGGACAGGGAAAAAGAGACCCAGTACTTC

D gene: NA
J gene: TRBJ1-2
clone size: NA
CDR3 length: 14
V gene: TRBV19
CDR3 protein: CASRSLERMDGYTF
CDR3 DNA: TGTGCCAGTAGGAGCCTGGAGAGGATGGATGGCTACACCTTC

D gene: TRBD2
J gene: TRBJ2-1
clone size: NA
CDR3 length: 13
V gene: TRBV5-1
CDR3 protein: CASGTTSYNEQFF
CDR3 DNA: TGCGCCAGCGGGACTACCTCCTACAATGAGCAGTTCTTC

D gene: TRBD2
J gene: TRBJ2-1
clone size: once
CDR3 length: 16
V gene: TRBV9
CDR3 protein: CASSVEGLANYNEQFF
CDR3 DNA: TGTGCCAGCAGCGTAGAGGGACTAGCGAATTACAATGAGCAGTTCTTC

D gene: NA
J gene: TRBJ1-1
clone size: NA
CDR3 length: 11
V gene: TRBV29-1
CDR3 protein: CSVQGTLEAFF
CDR3 DNA: TGCAGCGTCCAGGGGACCCTTGAAGCTTTCTTT

D gene: NA
J gene: TRBJ2-3
clone size: NA
CDR3 length: 15
V gene: TRBV21-1
CDR3 protein: CASSPTSSHTDTQYF
CDR3 DNA: TGTGCCAGCAGCCCCACTAGCAGCCACACAGATACGCAGTATTTT

D gene: NA
J gene: TRBJ2-3
clone size: once
CDR3 length: 15
V gene: TRBV5-1
CDR3 protein: CASSLGQSSTDTQYF
CDR3 DNA: TGCGCCAGCAGCTTGGGACAGTCTAGCACAGATACGCAGTATTTT

D gene: TRBD2
J gene: TRBJ2-5
clone size: NA
CDR3 length: 14
V gene: TRBV13
CDR3 protein: CASSSGLGWETQYF
CDR3 DNA: TGTGCCAGCAGCTCCGGACTAGGATGGGAGACCCAGTACTTC

D gene: TRBD1
J gene: TRBJ2-1
clone size: NA
CDR3 length: 16
V gene: TRBV4-1
CDR3 protein: CASSGPGQGPYNEQFF
CDR3 DNA: TGCGCCAGCAGCGGACCGGGACAGGGCCCTTACAATGAGCAGTTCTTC

D gene: NA
J gene: TRBJ2-4
clone size: NA
CDR3 length: 15
V gene: TRBV6-6
CDR3 protein: CASASERWVKNIQYF
CDR3 DNA: TGTGCCAGCGCTTCGGAGAGATGGGTCAAAAACATTCAGTACTTC

D gene: NA
J gene: TRBJ1-1
clone size: NA
CDR3 length: 14
V gene: TRBV9
CDR3 protein: CASSGGGVDTEAFF
CDR3 DNA: TGTGCCAGCAGCGGCGGGGGGGTAGACACTGAAGCTTTCTTT

D gene: NA
J gene: TRBJ1-1
clone size: once
CDR3 length: 13
V gene: TRBV10-3
CDR3 protein: CAISRGENTEAFF
CDR3 DNA: TGTGCCATCAGCAGGGGCGAGAACACTGAAGCTTTCTTT

D gene: NA
J gene: TRBJ1-2
clone size: NA
CDR3 length: 14
V gene: TRBV10-3
CDR3 protein: CAISEAGGSFGYTF
CDR3 DNA: TGTGCCATCAGTGAGGCCGGGGGGAGTTTTGGCTACACCTTC

D gene: TRBD1
J gene: TRBJ2-7
clone size: NA
CDR3 length: 14
V gene: TRBV27
CDR3 protein: CASSLNRGRYEQYF
CDR3 DNA: TGTGCCAGCAGTTTAAACAGGGGGCGCTACGAGCAGTACTTC

D gene: NA
J gene: TRBJ1-1
clone size: NA
CDR3 length: 12
V gene: TRBV5-6
CDR3 protein: CASSRPNTEAFF
CDR3 DNA: TGTGCCAGCAGCCGTCCCAACACTGAAGCTTTCTTT

D gene: TRBD1
J gene: TRBJ2-2
clone size: NA
CDR3 length: 19
V gene: TRBV5-5
CDR3 protein: CASSLFSGTGFRNTGELFF
CDR3 DNA: TGTGCCAGCAGCTTGTTTTCCGGGACAGGGTTTAGGAACACCGGGGAGCTGTTTTTT

D gene: NA
J gene: TRBJ1-1
clone size: NA
CDR3 length: 16
V gene: TRBV5-1
CDR3 protein: CASSLEVGSKNTEAFF
CDR3 DNA: TGCGCCAGCAGCTTGGAAGTGGGCAGCAAGAACACTGAAGCTTTCTTT

D gene: TRBD2
J gene: TRBJ2-1
clone size: NA
CDR3 length: 17
V gene: TRBV28
CDR3 protein: CASSPLTSGRVGNEQFF
CDR3 DNA: TGTGCCAGCAGTCCCCTCACTAGCGGGAGGGTGGGGAATGAGCAGTTCTTC

D gene: NA
J gene: TRBJ2-3
clone size: NA
CDR3 length: 14
V gene: TRBV11-2
CDR3 protein: CASKSGVSTDTQYF
CDR3 DNA: TGTGCCAGCAAAAGCGGAGTTAGCACAGATACGCAGTATTTT

D gene: TRBD1
J gene: TRBJ1-1
clone size: once
CDR3 length: 16
V gene: TRBV29-1
CDR3 protein: CSVRPPGQGFGTEAFF
CDR3 DNA: TGCAGCGTTCGCCCACCGGGACAGGGTTTTGGCACTGAAGCTTTCTTT

D gene: NA
J gene: TRBJ1-5
clone size: NA
CDR3 length: 15
V gene: TRBV19
CDR3 protein: CARPAKGFSNQPQHF
CDR3 DNA: TGTGCCAGACCCGCGAAGGGGTTTAGCAATCAGCCCCAGCATTTT

D gene: TRBD1
J gene: TRBJ1-2
clone size: NA
CDR3 length: 14
V gene: TRBV27
CDR3 protein: CASSYGRGTYGYTF
CDR3 DNA: TGTGCCAGCAGTTATGGCAGGGGGACCTATGGCTACACCTTC

D gene: NA
J gene: TRBJ2-1
clone size: NA
CDR3 length: 15
V gene: TRBV19
CDR3 protein: CASSIDRLGNNEQFF
CDR3 DNA: TGTGCCAGTAGTATAGATAGGCTAGGCAACAATGAGCAGTTCTTC

D gene: TRBD2
J gene: TRBJ2-3
clone size: NA
CDR3 length: 14
V gene: TRBV20-1
CDR3 protein: CSASPSGEGDTQYF
CDR3 DNA: TGCAGTGCTAGTCCTAGCGGGGAGGGAGATACGCAGTATTTT

D gene: TRBD2
J gene: TRBJ2-2
clone size: few
CDR3 length: 16
V gene: TRBV5-1
CDR3 protein: CASSLLAGANTGELFF
CDR3 DNA: TGCGCCAGCAGCTTACTAGCGGGAGCGAACACCGGGGAGCTGTTTTTT

D gene: NA
J gene: TRBJ1-2
clone size: NA
CDR3 length: 15
V gene: TRBV28
CDR3 protein: CASSFSSTDLHGYTF
CDR3 DNA: TGTGCCAGCAGTTTCTCGAGCACCGATCTACATGGCTACACCTTC

D gene: NA
J gene: TRBJ1-1
clone size: NA
CDR3 length: 14
V gene: TRBV5-1
CDR3 protein: CASGENPMNTEAFF
CDR3 DNA: TGCGCCAGCGGGGAGAACCCCATGAACACTGAAGCTTTCTTT

D gene: TRBD2
J gene: TRBJ2-7
clone size: NA
CDR3 length: 15
V gene: TRBV2
CDR3 protein: CASSDPSGGAYEQYF
CDR3 DNA: TGTGCCAGCAGTGACCCTAGCGGGGGGGCCTACGAGCAGTACTTC

D gene: TRBD2
J gene: TRBJ2-2
clone size: NA
CDR3 length: 17
V gene: TRBV7-8
CDR3 protein: CASSRLAGVSNTGELFF
CDR3 DNA: TGTGCCAGCAGCCGACTAGCGGGAGTTTCGAACACCGGGGAGCTGTTTTTT

D gene: TRBD2
J gene: TRBJ2-2
clone size: NA
CDR3 length: 19
V gene: TRBV7-8
CDR3 protein: CASSVRPSTSGGNTGELFF
CDR3 DNA: TGTGCCAGCAGCGTTAGGCCGAGTACTAGCGGGGGAAACACCGGGGAGCTGTTTTTT